The T cell receptor beta chain described here comes from a study of cytomegalovirus exposure and HLA in healthy donors. About this clone: Its antigen is undetermined.

Study-level points and caveats: The authors later linked a missense DCLRE1C variant to TCR beta V- and J-gene trimming. The Asian-associated ancestry cluster reportedly had fewer N-insertions than the approximately 670-donor mean in a later analysis. The majority of TCR sequences were rare, yet some public TCRs appeared in many donors.

Trimming took 2 bases from V and 6 from J, leaving 16 bases between them. This CDR3 is 16 amino acids long. Per germline, CDR1 MNHEY and CDR2 SMNVEV (reference sequence). Healthy bone marrow donors made up the cohort. This PCR relied on a set of 60 Vbeta primers and 13 Jbeta primers. TCRdb's table, derived via immunoSEQ multiplex PCR, lists solely in-frame clones and lacks some. The sample comprises around 99,000 clones, about three quarters of which are singletons, and 7.3% rests with the top ten. The sequence came from a man in his fifties or sixties in good health and CMV-seropositive. Sequencing was carried out using PBMCs. The rearrangement links TRBV27 to TRBJ1-4, with D tentatively TRBD1 (6 bases). CDR3 amino acids: CASSLEVQGRYEKLFF. In DNA form, the CDR3 reads TGTGCCAGCAGTTTAGAGGTTCAGGGGCGGTATGAAAAACTGTTTTTT.